This is a list of T cell receptor beta chains from one sample in a study of early T cells in non-severe SARS-CoV-2 infection. TCRdb recomputed calls from the 5' RACE reads with MiXCR, one row per CDR3 protein. The data contain more than 50,000 distinct CDR3 sequences, over 10% of them singletons. The sequenced sample consisted of whole blood. These receptors all come from an adult who was a healthcare worker with PCR-confirmed SARS-CoV-2 infection or an uninfected control (not recorded which). CDR3s include the opening cysteine and the closing phenylalanine or tryptophan. D genes are given only for firm matches. Clone size is shown for a subset of rows, as once, few, many or a class of expanded clone.

clone size	V gene	J gene	D gene	CDR3 DNA	CDR3 protein
-	TRBV7-8	TRBJ2-5	TRBD1	TGTGCCAGCAGCCCCAATACAGGGGGCCAAGAGACCCAGTACTTC	CASSPNTGGQETQYF
many	TRBV30	TRBJ2-1	-	TGTGCCTGGAGAGTCAACGGCGAACGCTACAATGAGCAGTTCTTC	CAWRVNGERYNEQFF
few	TRBV29-1	TRBJ2-2	-	TGCAGCGTCGGAAACACCGGGGAGCTGTTTTTT	CSVGNTGELFF
many	TRBV30	TRBJ1-2	TRBD1	TGTGCCTGGAATCCGGGACAGGGAGCGAGTGGCTACACCTTC	CAWNPGQGASGYTF
-	TRBV6-6	TRBJ1-2	-	TGTGCCAGCGTTCAGGTAGCTAACTATGGCTACACCTTC	CASVQVANYGYTF
few	TRBV18	TRBJ2-1	TRBD1	TGTGCCAGCTCTCCCCAGGGACAGCTTCTGGGGCAGTTCTTC	CASSPQGQLLGQFF
many	TRBV29-1	TRBJ2-5	-	TGCAGCGTTGTGGGGTACCGGGAAGGAGGGCAAGAGACCCAGTACTTC	CSVVGYREGGQETQYF
few	TRBV12-3/TRBV12-4	TRBJ2-7	TRBD1	TGTGCCAGCAGCCCCCCCGACAGGGCCAGCTCCTACGAGCAGTACTTC	CASSPPDRASSYEQYF
few	TRBV6-6	TRBJ2-3	-	TGTGCCAGCAGTTATTTGCGGGAAGAACTTTTCGGTACGCAGTATTTT	CASSYLREELFGTQYF
many	TRBV12-3/TRBV12-4	TRBJ2-3	-	TGTGCCAGCAGTTTAAGGGCGGTCATCTTCACAGATACGCAGTATTTT	CASSLRAVIFTDTQYF
-	TRBV30	TRBJ1-5	-	TGTGCCTGGAGTGTAGGCCAATATCAGCCCCAGCATTTT	CAWSVGQYQPQHF
-	TRBV3-1	TRBJ2-7	-	TGTGCCAGCAGCCAACTCTACGGGACCTACGAGCAGTACTTC	CASSQLYGTYEQYF
-	TRBV9	TRBJ1-3	-	TGTGCCAGCAGCCCCAGTTCCCAGGGGATTGGAAACACCATATATTTT	CASSPSSQGIGNTIYF
many	TRBV5-1	TRBJ1-5	TRBD1	TGCGCCAGCAGCTTGGAAGGGGGCAGGAGCAATCAGCCCCAGCATTTT	CASSLEGGRSNQPQHF
few	TRBV5-1	TRBJ2-3	-	TGCGCCAGCAGCTTGGGAAGCGGACCAACAGATACGCAGTATTTT	CASSLGSGPTDTQYF
-	TRBV9	TRBJ2-3	-	TGTGCCAGCAGCGTAGTAGGAGGGAGAGGGGATACGCAGTATTTT	CASSVVGGRGDTQYF
many	TRBV30	TRBJ2-1	TRBD2	TGTGCCTGGAGCCCTAGCGGGAGGAACAATGAGCAGTTCTTC	CAWSPSGRNNEQFF
-	TRBV2	TRBJ2-2	TRBD1	TGTGCCAGCACTAGGGACAGCGCGAACACCGGGGAGCTGTTTTTT	CASTRDSANTGELFF
many	TRBV7-9	TRBJ2-7	-	TGTGCCAGCAGCTCCGGGGACCCCTACGAGCAGTACTTC	CASSSGDPYEQYF
many	TRBV28	TRBJ2-1	-	TGTGCCAGCAGTCCCCCGGACGTCGCCAATGAGCAGTTCTTC	CASSPPDVANEQFF
-	TRBV5-1	TRBJ2-3	-	TGCGCCAGCCAAGTGGAGGGAGATACGCAGTATTTT	CASQVEGDTQYF
many	TRBV20-1	TRBJ2-1	TRBD2	TGCAGTGCTAGAGATGATAGCGGGTTTGGGAATGAGCAGTTCTTC	CSARDDSGFGNEQFF
few	TRBV5-8	TRBJ1-2	-	TGTGCCAGCAGCCGGGGACCCCTCTATGGCTACACCTTC	CASSRGPLYGYTF
few	TRBV27	TRBJ2-7	-	TGTGCCAGCAGTTCATCGGGACACGAGTTCTACGAGCAGTACTTC	CASSSSGHEFYEQYF
few	TRBV12-3/TRBV12-4	TRBJ1-2	-	TGTGCCAGCAGTTTTTACACAGGTGATGGCTACACCTTC	CASSFYTGDGYTF
-	TRBV12-3/TRBV12-4	TRBJ2-7	TRBD1	TGTGCCAGCAGTTTTCGGACAGGGTATCAGTACGAGCAGTACTTC	CASSFRTGYQYEQYF
-	TRBV5-1	TRBJ2-6	-	TGCGCCAGCAGCTTGGACTTCTCTGGGGCCAACGTCCTGACTTTC	CASSLDFSGANVLTF
-	TRBV11-2	TRBJ2-3	-	TGTGCCAGCAGCGTAGATAACACAGATACGCAGTATTTT	CASSVDNTDTQYF
few	TRBV28	TRBJ2-3	TRBD2	TGTGCCACCCTCGGGACTAGCGGCACAGATACGCAGTATTTT	CATLGTSGTDTQYF